Presented here are 31 T cell receptor beta chains from one specimen sequenced in a study of T cells after yellow fever vaccination. MiXCR, applied by TCRdb to the 5' RACE reads, yields one record per CDR3 protein. Of approximately 550,000 distinct CDR3 sequences listed, roughly 13% are singletons. Sequences were derived from PBMCs, sampled on the day of the yellow fever booster vaccination. The receptors stem from a young man who received the YFV17D yellow fever vaccine.

This clonotype was detected a few times. The chain joins TRBV7-2 to TRBJ2-5; TRBD1 might be the D (6 bases). Trimming cost V 6 bases and J 4 bases, with 18 bases left between them. The CDR3 consists of 15 residues. Germline-derived CDR1 and CDR2 are SGHTA and FQGNSA. The chain's CDR3 is CASSPVGQRRETQYF. The CDR3 coding sequence is TGTGCCAGCAGTCCTGTGGGACAAAGGCGAGAGACCCAGTACTTC.

The gene calls are TRBV19 and TRBJ1-5; the D is unclear. CDR1 is LNHDA, CDR2 SQIVND, per germline (reference sequence). This CDR3 is built from 16 residues. Trimming removed 3 bases at V and 1 base at J, with 13 bases between. The CDR3 here is CASSIGPDWSNQPQHF. The CDR3 bases are TGTGCCAGTAGTATCGGTCCGGACTGGAGCAATCAGCCCCAGCATTTT.

In its sample, this clonotype was seen a few times. The V gene is TRBV27, the J gene TRBJ2-1; D tentatively reads TRBD1 or TRBD2 (5 bases each). Trimming removed 5 bases at V and 7 bases at J, with 15 bases between. Germline V gene lookup returns CDR1 MNHEY and CDR2 SMNVEV (reference sequence). CDR3 length: 14 amino acids. The CDR3, as DNA: TGTGCCAGCAGTAATAGGGATTGGGGGAATGAGCAGTTCTTC. This encodes CASSNRDWGNEQFF.

There are a few counts of this clonotype. V is TRBV28 and J is TRBJ2-1; 9 bases align to TRBD2. Per germline, CDR1 MDHEN and CDR2 SYDVKM. The CDR3 runs 13 residues. Losses at the gene ends were 8 bases for V and 2 bases for J; bases not matched to a gene: 1. The CDR3 DNA is TGTGCCAGCCTAGCGGGGACCTACAATGAGCAGTTCTTC. It encodes CASLAGTYNEQFF.

The table lists this clonotype with a few counts. The V call is TRBV5-1, the J call TRBJ2-7; D not certain. The V end lost 5 bases, the J end lost 3 bases, and 15 bases lay between the germline ends. CDR1 and CDR2 (germline): SGHRS, YFSETQ. This CDR3 spans 14 amino acids. The CDR3 region has the DNA TGCGCCAGCAGGCCGGATGGGATCGGCTACGAGCAGTACTTC. Translation gives CASRPDGIGYEQYF.

The CDR3 protein is CASSAGPGGGLLSYNEQFF. CDR3 in DNA: TGTGCCAGCAGCGCCGGTCCCGGGGGGGGCCTCCTCTCCTACAATGAGCAGTTCTTC. This chain joins TRBV6-1 and TRBJ2-1; 8 positions match TRBD2. This CDR3 has 19 amino acids. Germline V gene lookup returns CDR1 MNHNS and CDR2 SASEGT. V dropped 6 bases and J dropped 0; count of bases not matched to a gene: 16.

The rearrangement joins TRBV29-1 to TRBJ2-3, with TRBD1 matching 8 bases. Germline CDR1 is SQVTM and CDR2 is ANQGSEA. The J segment lost 1 base and the V segment lost 1 base, leaving 7 bases of the junction unmatched. This CDR3 comprises 16 residues. The CDR3 sequence: CSVEGGAGQGTDTQYF. CDR3 nucleotides: TGCAGCGTTGAAGGGGGTGCGGGACAGGGCACAGATACGCAGTATTTT.

The V call is TRBV4-2, the J call TRBJ2-6; no clear D. Per the germline V gene, CDR1 is LGHNA and CDR2 is YNFKEQ. V was pared by 0 bases and J by 0 bases, with 9 bases between. This CDR3 is built from 17 residues. The CDR3 DNA is TGTGCCAGCAGCCAAGAGGCTATTATCTCTGGGGCCAACGTCCTGACTTTC. It is translated as CASSQEAIISGANVLTF.

CDR3 nucleotide sequence: TGCAGTGCTAGAAACTCCAGGACCGGGGAGCTGTTTTTT. It encodes CSARNSRTGELFF. The genes are TRBV20-1 and TRBJ2-2, with no clear D. The CDR3 is 13 residues long. V gave up 2 bases and J gave up 5 bases, with 9 bases separating them. Germline V gene data show CDR1 as DFQATT and CDR2 as SNEGSKA (reference sequence).

A few counts support this clonotype. The chain is built from TRBV4-3 and TRBJ1-6, with no clear D. CDR1 and CDR2 from the germline V gene are LGHNA and YSLEER. There are 16 residues in the CDR3. Between the trimmed V and J ends, which lost 0 bases and 1 base, there was a span of 7 bases. CDR3 nucleotide sequence: TGCGCCAGCAGCCAAGAGACAAGTTCCTATAATTCACCCCTCCACTTT. It specifies CASSQETSSYNSPLHF.

This clonotype was detected a few times. The gene calls are TRBV11-2 and TRBJ2-5, with 8 bases lining up with TRBD1. V dropped 3 bases and J dropped 2; count of bases not matched to a gene: 14. This CDR3 is built from 18 residues. Germline V lookup: CDR1 SGHAT, CDR2 FQNNGV. DNA of the CDR3: TGTGCCAGCAGCTTGGGAGTTTCAGGGGGCGCCCCACAAGAGACCCAGTACTTC. The encoded protein is CASSLGVSGGAPQETQYF. The full variable domain, with the rest looked up from reference TRBV11-2 and TRBJ2-5, is EAGVAQSPRYKIIEKRQSVAFWCNPISGHATLYWYQQILGQGPKLLIQFQNNGVVDDSQLPKDRFSAERLKGVDSTLKIQPAKLEDSAVYLCASSLGVSGGAPQETQYFGPGTRLLVL.

The rearrangement joins TRBV5-1 to TRBJ2-7; D is uncertain. Germline V lookup: CDR1 SGHRS, CDR2 YFSETQ. The CDR3 runs to 15 residues. The germline V and J ends were trimmed by 3 bases and 3 bases, with 16 bases remaining between them. CDR3 in amino acids: CASSSREGANYEQYF. CDR3 in DNA: TGCGCCAGCAGCTCTAGGGAAGGCGCGAACTACGAGCAGTACTTC.

The table lists this clonotype with a few counts. J is TRBJ2-3 and V is TRBV11-2; a possible D gene is TRBD1 (6 bases). The germline V gene encodes CDR1 SGHAT and CDR2 FQNNGV. The CDR3 is made up of 18 amino acids. V was trimmed by 2 bases and J by 2 bases, leaving 20 bases between them. CDR3 DNA: TGTGCCAGCAGCTTAAGATCCAAAGGGGGTTTCTCCACAGATACGCAGTATTTT. Translating it yields CASSLRSKGGFSTDTQYF. Complete variable domain (other parts from reference TRBV11-2 and TRBJ2-3): EAGVAQSPRYKIIEKRQSVAFWCNPISGHATLYWYQQILGQGPKLLIQFQNNGVVDDSQLPKDRFSAERLKGVDSTLKIQPAKLEDSAVYLCASSLRSKGGFSTDTQYFGPGTRLTVL.

V gene TRBV20-1 combines with J gene TRBJ1-4; TRBD1 might be the D (5 bases). V lost 6 bases and J lost 7, with 12 bases in between. CDR3 size: 12 residues. From germline, CDR1 is DFQATT and CDR2 SNEGSKA (reference sequence). As DNA, the CDR3 is TGCAGTGCCAGTAAGACAGCTGAAAAACTGTTTTTT. Protein sequence: CSASKTAEKLFF.

In its sample, this clonotype was seen a few times. V usage is TRBV7-2 and J usage is TRBJ2-1; D remains ambiguous. The CDR3 has 13 amino acids. Deletions cut 1 base from V and 7 bases from J, with 8 bases between. Germline V gives CDR1 SGHTA, CDR2 FQGNSA. CDR3 coding DNA: TGTGCCAGCAGCTTAGTTTTTAGGAATGAGCAGTTCTTC. It translates to CASSLVFRNEQFF.

This clonotype was seen only a few times. This could be a read error, since a much larger clone is one nucleotide away. The V gene is TRBV12-3 or TRBV12-4, the J gene TRBJ1-1; a possible D gene is TRBD1 (5 bases). V shed 2 bases and J shed 0 bases, with 7 bases lying between them. There are 14 residues in the CDR3. The CDR3 loop is CASSLRGMNTEAFF. For the CDR3, the DNA is TGTGCCAGCAGTTTAAGGGGCATGAACACTGAAGCTTTCTTT.

Only a few counts were recorded for this clonotype. The V and J genes are TRBV7-2 and TRBJ2-4, with D perhaps TRBD2 (7 bases). The CDR3 contains 15 residues. Germline CDR1 is SGHTA and CDR2 is FQGNSA. Trimming cost V 3 bases and J 7 bases, with 16 bases left between them. CDR3 sequence reads: CASSFGAGRGNIQYF. In DNA, the CDR3 is TGTGCCAGCAGCTTTGGGGCAGGGAGGGGGAACATTCAGTACTTC.

This clonotype was picked up a small number of times. The gene calls are TRBV7-8 and TRBJ2-7; D ambiguous. Germline CDR1 is SGHVS and CDR2 is FQNEAQ. The CDR3 spans 15 residues. Trimming removed 2 bases at V and 6 bases at J, with 17 bases between. The CDR3 region has the DNA TGTGCCAGCAGCTTATACCCAAAAGTGATCCGCGAGCAGTACTTC. This codes for CASSLYPKVIREQYF.

This clonotype was seen a few times. This rearrangement joins TRBV6-2 or TRBV6-3 to TRBJ2-1; possible D gene TRBD2, 5 bases. This CDR3 comprises 16 residues. CDR1 MNHEY and CDR2 SVGEGT come from the germline V gene. V lost 7 bases and J lost 5, with 21 bases in between. CDR3: CASTLTGNPGNNEQFF. In DNA form, the CDR3 reads TGTGCCAGCACCCTCACGGGTAACCCGGGGAACAATGAGCAGTTCTTC.

The chain uses TRBV20-1 and TRBJ2-3, with no clear D. This CDR3 is 14 amino acids long. V was clipped by 2 bases and J by 2 bases, with 11 bases between them. The V gene's germline CDR1 is DFQATT and CDR2 SNEGSKA (reference sequence). CDR3 DNA: TGCAGTGCTAGAAGGGATACCCTCACAGATACGCAGTATTTT. It specifies CSARRDTLTDTQYF.

The V call is TRBV12-3 or TRBV12-4, the J call TRBJ2-6; 8 nucleotides align to TRBD1. The CDR3 is 17 amino acids. J lost 9 bases, V lost 4 bases, and 14 bases had no gene match. CDR3 residues: CASSSNLIAGTGNVLTF. For the CDR3, the DNA is TGTGCCAGCAGTTCAAATCTCATTGCCGGGACAGGCAACGTCCTGACTTTC.

The chain combines TRBV6-5 with TRBJ1-3; D unresolved. Germline V gene lookup returns CDR1 MNHEY and CDR2 SVGAGI. Trimming took 3 bases from V and 2 from J, leaving 14 bases between them. The CDR3 runs to 16 residues. The CDR3 DNA is TGTGCCAGCAGTTATGGACTCCCTGCTGCTGGAAACACCATATATTTT. It translates to CASSYGLPAAGNTIYF.

In this sample, this clonotype turned up a few times. The gene calls are TRBV2 and TRBJ2-7, with 11 bases identical to TRBD2. With V trimmed by 7 bases and J by 6 bases, 8 bases remained unmatched. Germline V gene data show CDR1 as SNHLY and CDR2 as FYNNEI. The CDR3 runs to 14 residues. CDR3 sequence: CASTWTSGLLEQYF. Written as DNA, the CDR3 is TGTGCCAGCACCTGGACTAGCGGGCTCCTCGAGCAGTACTTC.

The rearrangement uses TRBV7-2 and TRBJ2-7, with no clear D. Trimming removed 5 bases from V and 6 bases from J, with 11 bases in between. In germline, CDR1 is SGHTA, CDR2 FQGNSA. CDR3 length: 12 amino acids. The CDR3: CASSRYPPEQYF. CDR3 in DNA: TGTGCCAGCAGCCGTTACCCCCCCGAGCAGTACTTC.

The chain carries TRBV12-3 or TRBV12-4 and TRBJ2-1; 8 bases map to TRBD2. CDR3 size: 17 residues. With 6 bases clipped from V and 5 bases from J, the junction kept 15 bases outside the gene matches. CDR3 loop: CASRPRLALPIHNEQFF. In DNA form, the CDR3 reads TGTGCCAGCAGACCCCGACTAGCGCTACCCATTCACAATGAGCAGTTCTTC.

This clonotype was counted a few times. This rearrangement joins TRBV12-3 or TRBV12-4 to TRBJ1-5; D is ambiguous. The CDR3 extends over 14 amino acids. Trimming pared 1 base from V and 4 bases from J, leaving 8 bases between. The DNA for the CDR3 is TGTGCCAGCAGTTTAGAGGCAACAAATCAGCCCCAGCATTTT. It is translated as CASSLEATNQPQHF.

In this sample, this clonotype turned up many times. The chain links TRBV4-1 to TRBJ2-1; 11 bases are shared with TRBD2. The length of the CDR3 is 15 residues. With 0 bases clipped from V and 10 bases from J, the junction kept 5 bases outside the gene matches. Germline assignment: CDR1 MGHRA and CDR2 YSYEKL. The CDR3 region is CASSQDLAGGLEQFF. As DNA, the CDR3 is TGCGCCAGCAGCCAAGATCTAGCGGGAGGTCTAGAGCAGTTCTTC.

This clonotype has just a few counts. V and J are TRBV3-1 and TRBJ2-2; D may be TRBD1 or TRBD2 (6 bases each). Germline V lookup: CDR1 LGHDT, CDR2 YNNKEL (reference sequence). V was pared by 7 bases and J by 0 bases, with 12 bases between. The CDR3 extends over 15 amino acids. The CDR3 reads CASTPRGANTGELFF. CDR3 sequence (DNA): TGTGCCAGCACCCCAAGGGGGGCGAACACCGGGGAGCTGTTTTTT. The full variable domain, with the rest looked up from reference TRBV3-1 and TRBJ2-2, is DTAVSQTPKYLVTQMGNDKSIKCEQNLGHDTMYWYKQDSKKFLKIMFSYNNKELIINETVPNRFSPKSPDKAHLNLHINSLELGDSAVYFCASTPRGANTGELFFGEGSRLTVL.

This clonotype was counted only a few times. The chain combines TRBV20-1 with TRBJ1-1; TRBD1 matches at 7 bases. V lost 6 bases, J lost 7 bases, and 14 bases stayed unmatched. The CDR3 covers 14 residues. Germline CDR1 DFQATT, CDR2 SNEGSKA (reference sequence). CDR3 residues: CSAGRPGQTNEAFF. CDR3 coding DNA: TGCAGTGCCGGGCGTCCGGGACAGACCAATGAAGCTTTCTTT.

The table lists this clonotype with a few counts. The chain recombines TRBV27 with TRBJ2-7; TRBD2 aligns across 8 bases. V shed 2 bases, J shed 2 bases, and the junction held 2 bases outside the gene matches. Germline V gene lookup returns CDR1 MNHEY and CDR2 SMNVEV (reference sequence). The CDR3 sequence is 14 residues long. The CDR3 nucleotides read TGTGCCAGCAGTTTAAGAGCGGGAGCCTACGAGCAGTACTTC. The encoded protein is CASSLRAGAYEQYF.

This chain links TRBV7-2 with TRBJ2-6; D is unresolved. Deletions cut 1 base from V and 3 bases from J, with 7 bases between. The CDR3 is 15 amino acids. Germline lookup yields CDR1 SGHTA and CDR2 FQGNSA. CDR3 nucleotides: TGTGCCAGCAGCTTAGACAGCTTTGGGGCCAACGTCCTGACTTTC. Amino acid sequence: CASSLDSFGANVLTF.